Following are 32 T cell receptor beta chains from one sample sequenced in a study of cytomegalovirus exposure and HLA in healthy donors. Sequenced by immunoSEQ multiplex PCR; TCRdb stores in-frame clones only, minus some. The sample has over 150,000 clones, around 88% seen once. Sample: PBMCs. These receptors originate from a man aged 18 to 35 in good health and CMV-seropositive.

The CDR3 loop is CASRRSGRSDEQYF. CDR3 bases: TGTGCCAGCAGACGGAGCGGGAGAAGCGACGAGCAGTACTTC. The J gene is TRBJ2-7, the V gene TRBV6-5; TRBD2 agrees at 8 bases. In germline, CDR1 is MNHEY, CDR2 SVGAGI. The V segment lost 6 bases and the J segment 5 bases; nucleotides outside the gene matches: 9. The CDR3 has 14 amino acids.

CDR3 in DNA: TGTGCCAGCAGTCGGACAGCAACTAATGAAAAACTGTTTTTT. It codes for CASSRTATNEKLFF. The rearrangement joins TRBV6-1 to TRBJ1-4, with D maybe TRBD1 (6 bases). Between the trimmed V and J ends, which lost 5 bases and 0 bases, there was a span of 7 bases. Germline lookup yields CDR1 MNHNS and CDR2 SASEGT. CDR3 length: 14 residues.

The gene calls are TRBV28 and TRBJ1-4; D gene unclear. The germline gives CDR1 MDHEN, CDR2 SYDVKM. Trimming left V 5 bases short and J 0 bases short, with 13 bases between. The CDR3 totals 16 residues. CDR3 DNA sequence: TGTGCCAGCAGTCTCCGTGGAGTGGCAACTAATGAAAAACTGTTTTTT. Translated: CASSLRGVATNEKLFF.

This clone was seen a single time. In DNA form, the CDR3 reads TGTGCCAGCAGCTTAGATCACAGGGGAGGCTATGGCTACACCTTC. Translation gives CASSLDHRGGYGYTF. This chain connects TRBV11-2 to TRBJ1-2; 7 nucleotides line up with TRBD1. Per germline, CDR1 SGHAT and CDR2 FQNNGV. The CDR3 length is 15 residues. V lost 0 bases to trimming and J lost 4 bases; unmatched junction nucleotides: 5.

J is TRBJ1-2 and V is TRBV27, with D unclear. Germline CDR1 reads MNHEY; CDR2 reads SMNVEV (reference sequence). CDR3 length: 13 residues. V lost 8 bases to trimming and J lost 3 bases, with 13 bases between them. In DNA form, the CDR3 reads TGTGCCAGCCGACCAAGACTGGACTATGGCTACACCTTC. Translation gives CASRPRLDYGYTF.

This clone was detected once. The CDR3 coding sequence is TGTGCCAGCAGCCACATCACAGATACGCAGTATTTT. It yields the protein CASSHITDTQYF. The rearrangement links TRBV5-8 to TRBJ2-3; D not resolved. Germline CDR1 is SGHTS and CDR2 is YDEGEE. The length of the CDR3 is 12 residues. V was cut by 4 bases and J by 2 bases, with 5 bases left in between.

The chain has TRBV5-1 and TRBJ2-5; perhaps TRBD2 as D (6 bases). V lost 3 bases to trimming and J lost 7 bases, with 19 bases between them. The CDR3 is 15 amino acids. CDR1 SGHRS and CDR2 YFSETQ come from the germline V gene. CDR3 in amino acids: CASSSSPRRDGTQYF. Written as DNA, the CDR3 is TGCGCCAGCAGCTCCTCCCCGAGGAGGGACGGGACCCAGTACTTC.

This chain connects TRBV14 to TRBJ2-2; 7 nucleotides align to TRBD1. V was pared by 4 bases and J by 1 base, with 6 bases of the junction left unmatched. The germline V gene encodes CDR1 SGHDN and CDR2 FVKESK. The CDR3 runs 16 residues. This chain's CDR3 is CASSLGTVLNTGELFF. In DNA form, the CDR3 reads TGTGCCAGCAGCCTGGGGACAGTTCTGAACACCGGGGAGCTGTTTTTT.

V usage is TRBV5-8 and J usage is TRBJ2-1; 12 positions agree with TRBD2. This CDR3 has 18 amino acids. Trimming took 4 bases from V and 2 from J; bases not matched to a gene: 10. The V gene's germline CDR1 is SGHTS and CDR2 YDEGEE. The CDR3, as DNA: TGTGCCAGCAGCATTGGACGGCTAGCGGGGGGGCCCTACAATGAGCAGTTCTTC. Translation gives CASSIGRLAGGPYNEQFF.

The chain has TRBV4-1 and TRBJ2-4; D is perhaps TRBD1 (5 bases). Trimming left V 5 bases short and J 0 bases short, with 11 bases between. Germline V gene data show CDR1 as MGHRA and CDR2 as YSYEKL. The CDR3 is 15 residues long. This CDR3 reads CASSYFQGAKNIQYF. In nucleotides, the CDR3 is TGCGCCAGCAGCTACTTTCAGGGAGCCAAAAACATTCAGTACTTC.

The chain combines TRBV4-3 with TRBJ2-3, with D possibly matching TRBD2 (6 bases). Per germline, CDR1 LGHNA and CDR2 YSLEER. V lost 0 bases and J lost 0, with 13 bases in between. The CDR3 has 17 amino acids. CDR3: CASSQDSKGTSTDTQYF. For the CDR3, the DNA is TGCGCCAGCAGCCAAGATAGTAAGGGGACTAGCACAGATACGCAGTATTTT.

The chain combines TRBV6-5 with TRBJ2-1; D possibly corresponds to TRBD2 (6 bases). This CDR3 is 12 amino acids long. Trimming stripped 8 bases from V and 1 base from J, with 6 bases between. Germline CDR1 MNHEY, CDR2 SVGAGI. Written as DNA, the CDR3 is TGTGCCAGCGGAGGGTCCTACAATGAGCAGTTCTTC. It translates to CASGGSYNEQFF.

The rearrangement joins TRBV7-9 to TRBJ2-1; D not resolved. Trimming took off 7 bases at V and 2 bases at J, with 15 bases between the two ends. This CDR3 has 15 residues. Germline values: CDR1 SEHNR, CDR2 FQNEAQ (reference sequence). The DNA for the CDR3 is TGTGCCAGCACCCCCACCCCCGCGGCCTACAATGAGCAGTTCTTC. It is translated as CASTPTPAAYNEQFF.

The chain employs TRBV5-1 and TRBJ2-2, with 8 positions matching TRBD2. V lost 2 bases and J lost 6; bases outside the gene matches: 12. Germline V gene lookup returns CDR1 SGHRS and CDR2 YFSETQ. This CDR3 region has 17 residues. CDR3 coding DNA: TGCGCCAGCAGCTTCAAGGACGGGAGGGCCATTTCCGGGGAGCTGTTTTTT. Its translation: CASSFKDGRAISGELFF.

The rearrangement uses TRBV13 and TRBJ2-7, with 7 bases lining up with TRBD1. The germline gives CDR1 PRHDT, CDR2 FYEKMQ (reference sequence). The junction had 6 bases not matched to a gene; V was cut back by 5 bases and J by 5 bases. CDR3 size: 13 residues. DNA of the CDR3: TGTGCCAGCAGCATCCGACAGGGCCACGAGCAGTACTTC. Translating it yields CASSIRQGHEQYF.

The chain is built from TRBV7-6 and TRBJ2-1, with 8 bases aligning to TRBD1. The germline gives CDR1 SGHVS, CDR2 FNYEAQ. V shed 1 base and J 8 bases; nucleotides not matched to a gene: 4. This CDR3 is built from 14 residues. This CDR3 is CASSLGETGDEQFF. CDR3 DNA sequence: TGTGCCAGCAGCTTAGGGGAGACAGGGGATGAGCAGTTCTTC.

The rearrangement uses TRBV7-9 and TRBJ2-7; TRBD1 agrees at 8 bases. From germline, CDR1 is SEHNR and CDR2 FQNEAQ (reference sequence). CDR3 length equals 13 residues. V trimming: 5 bases; J trimming: 5 bases; junction bases outside the gene matches: 5. CDR3 DNA sequence: TGTGCCAGCAGCCGACAGGGGAGGAACGAGCAGTACTTC. The encoded protein is CASSRQGRNEQYF.

This sequence joins TRBV30 and TRBJ2-7; TRBD2 might be the D (6 bases). Germline V gene data show CDR1 as GTSNPN and CDR2 as SVGIG (reference sequence). V shed 2 bases and J shed 4 bases, with 21 bases lying between them. The length of the CDR3 is 16 residues. The CDR3 spells CAWSLRDSRLGYEQYF. CDR3 sequence (DNA): TGTGCCTGGAGTCTCCGGGACTCCAGGTTGGGGTACGAGCAGTACTTC.

The chain uses TRBV19 and TRBJ2-2; 7 nucleotides line up with TRBD1. Germline V lookup: CDR1 LNHDA, CDR2 SQIVND (reference sequence). The CDR3 spans 16 residues. V was pared by 6 bases and J by 2 bases, with 9 bases of the junction left unmatched. In nucleotides, the CDR3 is TGTGCCAGTAGGAATCCGAGACAGGGCAACACCGGGGAGCTGTTTTTT. It yields the protein CASRNPRQGNTGELFF.

Concerning this clone: Given a much more abundant clone one base away, this may be a read error. The chain uses TRBV7-2 and TRBJ2-7; 7 nucleotides align to TRBD1. The V segment lost 3 bases and the J segment 3 bases; nucleotides outside the gene matches: 2. The V gene's germline CDR1 is SGHTA and CDR2 FQGNSA. The CDR3 has 13 amino acids. CDR3 DNA: TGTGCCAGCAGCTTCGGGACAGTCTACGAGCAGTACTTC. Protein product: CASSFGTVYEQYF.

The V call is TRBV20-1, the J call TRBJ2-7; no definite D call. Deletions cut 3 bases from V and 4 bases from J, with 7 bases between. Germline V gene lookup returns CDR1 DFQATT and CDR2 SNEGSKA (reference sequence). The CDR3 has 11 residues. DNA of the CDR3: TGCAGTGCTAGGATAACTTACGAGCAGTACTTC. Protein sequence: CSARITYEQYF.

The chain is built from TRBV4-2 and TRBJ2-5, with D unclear. Trimming shortened V by 0 bases and J by 5 bases, and 13 bases separated the two germline ends. Germline values: CDR1 LGHNA, CDR2 YNFKEQ. The CDR3 loop spans 15 amino acids. The CDR3 spells CASSQEGASLETQYF. CDR3 nucleotides: TGTGCCAGCAGCCAAGAAGGAGCTAGTCTGGAGACCCAGTACTTC.

J is TRBJ2-1 and V is TRBV12-5, with 11 positions matching TRBD2. This CDR3 has 17 residues. CDR1 and CDR2 (germline): LGHNT, FRNRAP. The ends lost 2 bases at V and 1 base at J; junction bases unmatched: 4. The CDR3 DNA is TGTGCTAGTGGTTTGTCACTAGCGGGAGTGTCCTACAATGAGCAGTTCTTC. As protein: CASGLSLAGVSYNEQFF.

The J gene is TRBJ1-1, the V gene TRBV7-6; maybe TRBD1 (6 bases). CDR1 and CDR2 (germline): SGHVS, FNYEAQ. Between the trimmed V and J ends, which lost 1 base and 0 bases, there was a span of 12 bases. This CDR3 has 16 residues. The CDR3 here is CASSLEGTGMNTEAFF. CDR3 in DNA: TGTGCCAGCAGCTTAGAGGGCACAGGGATGAACACTGAAGCTTTCTTT. The whole variable domain, remainder taken from reference TRBV7-6 and TRBJ1-1, is GAGVSQSPRYKVTKRGQDVALRCDPISGHVSLYWYRQALGQGPEFLTYFNYEAQQDKSGLPNDRFSAERPEGSISTLTIQRTEQRDSAMYRCASSLEGTGMNTEAFFGQGTRLTVV.

The chain combines TRBV4-1 with TRBJ2-2, with TRBD2 identical over 7 bases. V shed 0 bases, J shed 8 bases, and the junction held 12 bases outside the gene matches. Germline V gives CDR1 MGHRA, CDR2 YSYEKL. This CDR3 spans 17 amino acids. The DNA of the CDR3 is TGCGCCAGCAGCCAAGATTCTAGCGGCACCGTGTCGGGGGAGCTGTTTTTT. Translated, it gives CASSQDSSGTVSGELFF.

This chain connects TRBV7-2 to TRBJ2-1; 9 nucleotides align to TRBD2. V lost 4 bases and J lost 4; bases outside the gene matches: 8. CDR1 is SGHTA and CDR2 is FQGNSA in the germline V gene. The CDR3 length is 16 residues. CDR3: CASSSPGLAKYNEQFF. As DNA, the CDR3 is TGTGCCAGCAGCTCCCCAGGACTAGCGAAGTACAATGAGCAGTTCTTC.

This sequence joins TRBV28 and TRBJ2-5; D remains ambiguous. CDR1 is MDHEN, CDR2 SYDVKM, per germline. The CDR3 has 13 residues. V lost 3 bases to trimming and J lost 2 bases, with 7 bases between them. CDR3 sequence (DNA): TGTGCCAGCAGTTTGGTCAGTCAAGAGACCCAGTACTTC. It is translated as CASSLVSQETQYF.

The rearrangement uses TRBV29-1 and TRBJ1-2; 10 bases fit TRBD1. CDR1 and CDR2 from the germline V gene are SQVTM and ANQGSEA. Trimming at V came to 2 bases and at J to 3 bases, leaving 3 bases not matched to a gene. The CDR3 length is 14 residues. The CDR3 DNA is TGCAGCGTTGAAACCGGGACAGGGGACTATGGCTACACCTTC. Residues: CSVETGTGDYGYTF.

Points on this clone: The same CDR3 also results from other DNA sequences found in this sample. The rearrangement joins TRBV11-2 to TRBJ1-4, with D unresolved. The V and J ends lost 3 bases and 7 bases respectively, with 6 bases between them. CDR1 and CDR2 (germline): SGHAT, FQNNGV. The length of the CDR3 is 12 residues. This chain's CDR3 is CASSFGGEKLFF. The CDR3, as DNA: TGTGCCAGCAGCTTTGGCGGTGAAAAACTGTTTTTT.

The count of this clone is one. V gene TRBV9 combines with J gene TRBJ2-5, with 8 bases matching TRBD1. V was clipped by 2 bases and J by 3 bases; unmatched bases: 6. Germline values: CDR1 SGDLS, CDR2 YYNGEE. CDR3 length equals 15 residues. In DNA form, the CDR3 reads TGTGCCAGCAGCGTCGGGCAGGGGGCTGAAGAGACCCAGTACTTC. This codes for CASSVGQGAEETQYF. The full variable domain, with the rest looked up from reference TRBV9 and TRBJ2-5, is DSGVTQTPKHLITATGQRVTLRCSPRSGDLSVYWYQQSLDQGLQFLIQYYNGEERAKGNILERFSAQQFPDLHSELNLSSLELGDSALYFCASSVGQGAEETQYFGPGTRLLVL.

A remark on this clone: The same CDR3 is also encoded by other DNA sequences in this sample. CDR3 sequence (DNA): TGTGCCAGCTCACCACGAGGGTCGGACGAGCAGTACTTC. Encoded protein: CASSPRGSDEQYF. The V gene is TRBV18, the J gene TRBJ2-7; TRBD2 might be the D (5 bases). CDR1 is KGHSH, CDR2 LQKENI, per germline. There are 13 residues in the CDR3. The V end lost 1 base, the J end lost 5 bases, and 9 bases lay between the germline ends.

V and J are TRBV9 and TRBJ2-7, with 7 bases matching TRBD1. The germline V gene encodes CDR1 SGDLS and CDR2 YYNGEE. The CDR3 covers 15 residues. With 0 bases clipped from V and 4 bases from J, the junction kept 7 bases outside the gene matches. CDR3 loop: CASSVASTGEYEQYF. The CDR3 DNA reads as TGTGCCAGCAGCGTAGCATCCACAGGGGAATACGAGCAGTACTTC.